The source of this T cell receptor beta chain is a study of cytomegalovirus exposure and HLA in healthy donors. PCR was performed using 60 Vbeta and 13 Jbeta primers. TCRdb keeps only in-frame clones here, not all; method: immunoSEQ multiplex PCR. The top ten clones hold 1.2% of a sample with about 140,000 clones, 80% to 85% of them seen once. Sequenced sample: PBMCs. The TCR was taken from a female donor in good health and CMV-seronegative.

CDR3 nucleotides: TGCGCCAGCAGGGGGACAGGGGGCTATATCTACGAGCAGTACTTC. Its protein product is CASRGTGGYIYEQYF. The V and J genes are TRBV10-1 and TRBJ2-7, with 12 bases that match TRBD1. J gave up 3 bases and V 6 bases, and 6 bases lay outside the gene matches. CDR3 length equals 15 residues. CDR1 WNHNN and CDR2 SYGVQD come from the germline V gene (reference sequence).